The 18 T cell receptor beta chains reported below all come from one sample, sequenced in a study of blood T cell repertoires in COVID-19. The protocol was immunoSEQ multiplex PCR, while the TCRdb copy is restricted to in-frame clones and leaves out a portion. In the table there are approximately 90,000 clones, roughly 87% of which are singletons. The sample consisted of peripheral blood. The receptors shown here come from a man aged 55 to 70 with acute or convalescent COVID-19.

This clone showed up just a few times. J is TRBJ2-1 and V is TRBV10-3, with 12 bases aligning to TRBD2. The trim removed 5 bases at V and 4 bases at J, leaving 6 bases unmatched. The CDR3 covers 16 residues. In germline, CDR1 is ENHRY, CDR2 SYGVKD. CDR3 DNA: TGTGCCATCAGTACTCCGGGACTAGCGGGTTACAATGAGCAGTTCTTC. It encodes CAISTPGLAGYNEQFF.

The genes are TRBV4-2 and TRBJ1-4; 9 positions agree with TRBD1. This CDR3 contains 16 residues. Germline V gene data show CDR1 as LGHNA and CDR2 as YNFKEQ. J gave up 11 bases and V 2 bases, and 12 bases lay outside the gene matches. The CDR3 protein is CASSQLRTGQGGKLFF. CDR3 nucleotides: TGTGCCAGCAGCCAACTTAGAACGGGACAGGGAGGGAAACTGTTTTTT.

CDR3: CASSLAGQTYEQYF. The CDR3 DNA is TGCGCCAGCAGCTTGGCGGGACAGACCTACGAGCAGTACTTC. The genes are TRBV5-1 and TRBJ2-7; 7 bases agree with TRBD1. Trimming removed 0 bases from V and 2 bases from J; junction bases left unmatched: 2. CDR1 is SGHRS, CDR2 YFSETQ, per germline. This CDR3 contains 14 residues.

This sequence joins TRBV7-2 and TRBJ2-5; TRBD2 agrees at 9 bases. J gave up 3 bases and V 1 base, and 0 bases lay outside the gene matches. The CDR3 extends over 14 amino acids. The germline V gene encodes CDR1 SGHTA and CDR2 FQGNSA. The CDR3 loop reads CASSLVAGEETQYF. CDR3 bases: TGTGCCAGCAGCTTAGTAGCGGGAGAAGAGACCCAGTACTTC.

This rearrangement joins TRBV29-1 to TRBJ1-2; 8 bases match TRBD1. Germline V lookup: CDR1 SQVTM, CDR2 ANQGSEA. CDR3 length: 13 residues. J was trimmed by 5 bases and V by 7 bases; bases with no gene match: 9. The CDR3: CSAGQGGRYGYTF. In DNA form, the CDR3 reads TGCAGCGCCGGACAGGGAGGGCGGTATGGCTACACCTTC. Complete variable domain (other parts from reference TRBV29-1 and TRBJ1-2): SAVISQKPSRDICQRGTSLTIQCQVDSQVTMMFWYRQQPGQSLTLIATANQGSEATYESGFVIDKFPISRPNLTFSTLTVSNMSPEDSSIYLCSAGQGGRYGYTFGSGTRLTVV.

This clone has more than one count but fewer than ten. Other DNA sequences in the same sample also yield this CDR3. Written as DNA, the CDR3 is TGCGCCAGCAGCCGAGTACAGGGTGAAGCTTTCTTT. Translated: CASSRVQGEAFF. V is TRBV4-3 and J is TRBJ1-1; TRBD1 might be the D (6 bases). CDR3 length: 12 residues. Trimming took 4 bases from V and 7 from J, leaving 10 bases between them. CDR1 and CDR2 (germline): LGHNA, YSLEER.

The J gene is TRBJ2-1, the V gene TRBV20-1; no clear D gene. In germline, CDR1 is DFQATT, CDR2 SNEGSKA (reference sequence). There are 11 residues in the CDR3. Trimming shortened V by 3 bases and J by 10 bases, and 10 bases separated the two germline ends. The CDR3 DNA follows: TGCAGTGCTAGTAACAACCCGGAGCAGTTCTTC. This sequence encodes CSASNNPEQFF.

This chain uses TRBV12-3 or TRBV12-4 with TRBJ2-5; weak D call: TRBD2 (5 bases). The CDR3 contains 13 residues. With 2 bases removed from V and 6 bases from J, the gap between germline ends came to 10 bases. CDR3 nucleotides: TGTGCCAGCAGTTTAATCGCCGGGAAGACCCAGTACTTC. Protein: CASSLIAGKTQYF.

The chain combines TRBV19 with TRBJ2-1, with D possibly being TRBD1 (6 bases). Germline V gene data show CDR1 as LNHDA and CDR2 as SQIVND (reference sequence). The CDR3 extends over 16 amino acids. V was trimmed by 6 bases and J by 4 bases, leaving 19 bases between them. The CDR3 coding sequence is TGTGCCAGTAGAAGAAAGTCGGACAGTTTGTACAATGAGCAGTTCTTC. It codes for CASRRKSDSLYNEQFF.

The V and J genes are TRBV7-7 and TRBJ2-1; 7 nucleotides agree with TRBD1. Germline CDR1 and CDR2: SSHAT and FNYEAQ (reference sequence). The J segment lost 4 bases and the V segment lost 1 base, leaving 4 bases of the junction unmatched. The CDR3 consists of 15 residues. The CDR3 spells CASSLGQGYYNEQFF. The CDR3 DNA follows: TGTGCCAGCAGCTTAGGACAGGGATATTACAATGAGCAGTTCTTC.

V gene TRBV19 combines with J gene TRBJ2-7; possibly TRBD1 for D (5 bases). Germline CDR1 LNHDA, CDR2 SQIVND (reference sequence). The CDR3 extends over 14 amino acids. Trimming pared 6 bases from V and 5 bases from J, leaving 17 bases between. CDR3 sequence: CASRGPQVLNEQYF. The DNA of the CDR3 is TGTGCCAGTAGAGGACCACAGGTACTCAACGAGCAGTACTTC.

In this sample, this clone turned up once. The rearrangement links TRBV30 to TRBJ2-2, with 8 bases matching TRBD2. This CDR3 contains 15 residues. The germline gives CDR1 GTSNPN, CDR2 SVGIG (reference sequence). V lost 3 bases to trimming and J lost 2 bases; unmatched junction nucleotides: 5. The CDR3 nucleotides are TGTGCCTGGAGAACTTTAGCGGGAAACACCGGGGAGCTGTTTTTT. As protein: CAWRTLAGNTGELFF.

This chain connects TRBV25-1 to TRBJ1-1; unclear D gene. The V gene's germline CDR1 is MGHDK and CDR2 SYGVNS. Trimming removed 8 bases at V and 8 bases at J, with 18 bases between. CDR3 size: 13 residues. The CDR3, as DNA: TGTGCCAGCGGCGGACTGGACCAATTGGAAGCTTTCTTT. Translating gives CASGGLDQLEAFF.

This chain joins TRBV10-3 and TRBJ2-2, with 7 bases matching TRBD1. The CDR3 covers 16 residues. V gave up 6 bases and J gave up 0 bases; unmatched junction bases: 7. The germline CDR1 and CDR2 sequences are ENHRY and SYGVKD. The CDR3 is CAIRRGQGANTGELFF. The CDR3 bases are TGTGCCATCAGGAGGGGGCAGGGGGCGAACACCGGGGAGCTGTTTTTT.

The chain links TRBV9 to TRBJ2-3; no definite D call. The CDR3 extends over 19 amino acids. Trimming pared 2 bases from V and 1 base from J, leaving 23 bases between. CDR1 SGDLS and CDR2 YYNGEE come from the germline V gene. CDR3 sequence reads: CASSVSLGRIIVGTDTQYF. Here the CDR3 DNA reads TGTGCCAGCAGCGTTAGCCTGGGTAGAATCATCGTTGGCACAGATACGCAGTATTTT.

V usage is TRBV27 and J usage is TRBJ1-1, with 10 bases lining up with TRBD1. The CDR3 spans 16 residues. The germline CDR1 and CDR2 sequences are MNHEY and SMNVEV (reference sequence). The junction had 11 bases not matched to a gene; V was cut back by 5 bases and J by 5 bases. The CDR3 region is CASSRHRDRGHTEAFF. In nucleotides, the CDR3 is TGTGCCAGCAGTCGCCACCGTGACAGGGGGCATACTGAAGCTTTCTTT.

This clone has a handful of counts. The V and J genes are TRBV5-5 and TRBJ1-5, with D perhaps TRBD1 (6 bases). Germline V lookup: CDR1 SGHKS, CDR2 YYEKEE (reference sequence). CDR3 length: 15 amino acids. V lost 4 bases, J lost 0 bases, and 11 bases lay in between. CDR3 protein: CASSGGQTSNQPQHF. The CDR3 DNA reads as TGTGCCAGCAGCGGGGGACAAACTAGCAATCAGCCCCAGCATTTT. Drawing the rest from reference TRBV5-5 and TRBJ1-5, the complete variable domain is DAGVTQSPTHLIKTRGQQVTLRCSPISGHKSVSWYQQVLGQGPQFIFQYYEKEERGRGNFPDRFSARQFPNYSSELNVNALLLGDSALYLCASSGGQTSNQPQHFGDGTRLSIL.

This chain joins TRBV6-1 and TRBJ2-7; 7 bases align to TRBD2. Germline trimming cut 0 bases from V and 8 bases from J; bases unmatched to any gene: 10. This CDR3 contains 15 residues. Germline V gives CDR1 MNHNS, CDR2 SASEGT. DNA of the CDR3: TGTGCCAGCAGTGAAGCAGGGACTACCCTTCTCAAGCAGTACTTC. Protein sequence: CASSEAGTTLLKQYF.